A selection of T cell receptor beta chains follows, all from one sample in a study of vaccination effects on CD4 cells after COVID-19. Sequencing was performed with immunoSEQ multiplex PCR; in TCRdb, only in-frame clones are kept and a portion is missing. The sample shows 65,000 to 70,000 clones, around three quarters of them seen only once. Their recognized antigens are unknown. Here the sequenced sample was CD4+ T cells from PBMCs cultured with HCoV-OC43 spike peptides, taken after COVID-19 vaccination. The receptors derive from a human donor who received a COVID-19 vaccine. CDR3s include the opening cysteine and the closing phenylalanine or tryptophan. Some rows have no size entry. The others give once, few or many, or a class for an expanded clone.

>TRBV6-5|TRBJ2-3|once
CASSPSITDTQYF
>TRBV19|TRBJ1-4|-
CASSIVATGNEKLFF
>TRBV5-1|TRBJ1-2|-
CASSLDISGQGNYGYTF
>TRBV5-1|TRBJ2-2|-
CASSLGGGTNTGELFF
>TRBV5-1|TRBJ2-2|few
CASALPNTGELFF
>TRBV5-6|TRBJ2-2|-
CASSPRTGGTTGELFF
>TRBV5-1|TRBJ1-1|-
CASSPNPTGLGTEAFF
>TRBV29-1|TRBJ2-3|-
CSVNGQGADTQYF
>TRBV6-5|TRBJ2-2|-
CASHRGNTGELFF
>TRBV28|TRBJ2-3|-
CASSLFQGIAQYF
>TRBV5-1|TRBJ1-3|-
CASSLDTASGNTIYF
>TRBV11-3|TRBJ2-3|-
CASSLMASASTDTQYF
>TRBV6-5|TRBJ2-5|-
CASSYRDRAIQETQYF
>TRBV9|TRBJ2-2|-
CASKKGGGVIGELFF
>TRBV18|TRBJ2-3|-
CASSPRSRQGNTQYF
>TRBV5-1|TRBJ2-4|-
CASSRGPDLAKNIQYF
>TRBV7-3|TRBJ2-2|-
CASSLIETGNTGELFF
>TRBV5-1|TRBJ1-3|-
CASCPGRSSGNTIYF
>TRBV13|TRBJ1-2|-
CASSLGPSGVGYTF
>TRBV4-2|TRBJ2-1|-
CASSQLRGPPNEQFF
>TRBV5-1|TRBJ1-1|-
CASSLTVGSTEAFF
>TRBV5-1|TRBJ2-2|-
CASSQPGGGYTGELFF
>TRBV5-1|TRBJ1-1|-
CASSASLNTEAFF
>TRBV3-1/TRBV3-2|TRBJ2-3|-
CASSHPGRGADTQYF
>TRBV7-9|TRBJ2-3|-
CASSLGTSGGASRDTQYF
>TRBV7-8|TRBJ2-3|few
CASSMSGGRGTDTQYF
>TRBV21-1|TRBJ1-6|once
CASSKAGQYNSPLHF
>TRBV7-9|TRBJ2-2|-
CASTVIRGRTGELFF
>TRBV7-3|TRBJ1-4|few
CASSVGPNEKLFF
>TRBV24-1|TRBJ1-1|-
CATSDSGNTEAFF
>TRBV5-5|TRBJ1-4|-
CASSLSGDSDEKLFF
>TRBV7-6|TRBJ2-5|-
CASSNDLKRSWYF
>TRBV2|TRBJ2-1|-
CASSPPTGGNLNEQFF
>TRBV5-1|TRBJ1-3|-
CASRWGGLNKFSGNTIYF
>TRBV24-1|TRBJ2-6|-
CATARTGLPGVLTF
>TRBV7-9|TRBJ1-1|-
CASSPRDRGSTEAFF